This T cell receptor beta chain was identified in a study of PD-L1 blockade in urothelial cancer. In the study overall: At 3 weeks after treatment start (second dose) and again at 6 weeks, blood was analyzed.

General study results and limits: For durable-benefit patients, tumor-associated blood clones expanded more at 3 weeks.

Described time point: pretreatment peripheral blood. As for this clone: What it recognizes is unknown.

The protocol was immunoSEQ multiplex PCR, while the TCRdb copy is restricted to in-frame clones and leaves out a portion. The sample consists of roughly 16,000 clones, about 89% of them appearing once. CDR1 is SGHKS and CDR2 is YYEKEE in the germline V gene (reference sequence). This CDR3 has 15 amino acids. V lost 0 bases to trimming and J lost 1 base, with 10 bases between them. The clonotype originates from a man between 65 and 79 years old with urothelial cancer. The chain is built from TRBV5-5 and TRBJ1-1; D remains unclear. The specimen was PBMCs, collected around atezolizumab (anti-PD-L1) treatment. CDR3 sequence: CASSLAGVGNTEAFF. The CDR3 bases are TGTGCCAGCAGCTTGGCCGGGGTGGGGAACACTGAAGCTTTCTTT.